This TCR beta chain was captured by sequencing in a study of technical replicates of blood from four donors. The CDR3 spans 13 residues. Germline V gives CDR1 MNHNS, CDR2 SASEGT. Trimming removed 4 bases at V and 7 bases at J, with 10 bases between. Profiled with immunoSEQ multiplex PCR; TCRdb holds only in-frame clones, not every one. The repertoire includes some 74,000 clones, nearly 97% of them detected once, and more than 0.2% sits in the top ten. Sequencing was carried out using T cells isolated from PBMCs. This chain joins TRBV6-1 and TRBJ1-4; possible D gene TRBD1, 6 bases. The TCR sequence derives from a human donor in good health. For the CDR3, the DNA is TGTGCCAGCAGTGTACAGGGCGGTGAAAAACTGTTTTTT. Translated: CASSVQGGEKLFF.